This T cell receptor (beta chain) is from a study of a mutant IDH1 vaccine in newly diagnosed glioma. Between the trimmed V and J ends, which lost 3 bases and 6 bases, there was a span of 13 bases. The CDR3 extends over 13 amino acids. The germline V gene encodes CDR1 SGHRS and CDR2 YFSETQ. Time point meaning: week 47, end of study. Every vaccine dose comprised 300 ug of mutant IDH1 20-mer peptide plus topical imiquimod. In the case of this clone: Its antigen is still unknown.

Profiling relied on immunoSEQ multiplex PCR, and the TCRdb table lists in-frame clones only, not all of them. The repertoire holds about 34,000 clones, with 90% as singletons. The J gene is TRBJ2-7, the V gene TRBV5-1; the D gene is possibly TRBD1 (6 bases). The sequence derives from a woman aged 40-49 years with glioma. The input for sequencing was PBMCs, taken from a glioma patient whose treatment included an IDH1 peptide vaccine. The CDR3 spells CASSSLAGVEQYF. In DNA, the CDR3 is TGCGCCAGCAGCTCCCTCGCAGGGGTCGAGCAGTACTTC.